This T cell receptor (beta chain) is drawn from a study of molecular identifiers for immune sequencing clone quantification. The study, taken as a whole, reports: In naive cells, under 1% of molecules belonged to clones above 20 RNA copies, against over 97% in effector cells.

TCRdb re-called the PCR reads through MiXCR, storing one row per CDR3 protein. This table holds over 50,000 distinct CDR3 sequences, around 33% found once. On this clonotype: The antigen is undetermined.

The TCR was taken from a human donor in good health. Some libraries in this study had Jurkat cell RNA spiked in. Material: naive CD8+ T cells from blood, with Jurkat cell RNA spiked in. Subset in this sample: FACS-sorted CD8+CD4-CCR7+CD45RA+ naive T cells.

CDR3 sequence (DNA): TGCAGCTTAGTTGCGGGGCCGAGGGGGGAGCAGTTCTTC. Its protein is CSLVAGPRGEQFF. The rearrangement joins TRBV29-1 to TRBJ2-7; TRBD1 or TRBD2 may be the D gene (6 bases each). The J call may not be correct, given that the DNA end is closer to TRBJ2-1. Germline V CDR1 and CDR2: SQVTM, ANQGSEA. The CDR3 is made up of 13 amino acids.